This T cell receptor beta chain was identified in a study of Ad26.COV2.S vaccination and SARS-CoV-2 variants. The wider study: Donor participated within the Ad26.COV2.S arm of the COV1001 trial.

The assay was immunoSEQ multiplex PCR, and TCRdb's table has in-frame clones only and misses some. The sample includes about 350,000 clones, 75% to 90% of them seen just once. This sample's treatment: around 19 received Ad26.COV2.S at low or high dose, single or two shots; about five received placebo; per-sample allocation not given. Sampling happened 63 days after the first vaccine or placebo injection. This CDR3 spans 16 amino acids. V shed 3 bases and J 0 bases; nucleotides not matched to a gene: 4. Germline V gene sequence: CDR1 KGHSH, CDR2 LQKENI. This clonotype was obtained from a person between 18 and 60 years old who received the Ad26.COV2.S COVID-19 vaccine or a placebo. The V gene is TRBV18, the J gene TRBJ1-1; 10 bases agree with TRBD1. This sample comprised peripheral blood, obtained in a trial of Ad26.COV2.S vaccine versus placebo. The CDR3 loop is CASSPGTGAMNTEAFF. Written as DNA, the CDR3 is TGTGCCAGCTCACCGGGGACAGGGGCTATGAACACTGAAGCTTTCTTT.